Listed here are 3 T cell receptor beta chains from one sample, sequenced in a study of blood T cell repertoires in COVID-19. Assay used: immunoSEQ multiplex PCR; TCRdb lists only in-frame clones, some missing. The repertoire consists of some 140,000 clones, with about four fifths occurring once and the leading ten covering approximately 32%. The sequenced material came from peripheral blood. Every receptor here comes from a woman in her fifties or sixties with acute or convalescent COVID-19.

This chain joins TRBV29-1 and TRBJ2-1; 10 positions agree with TRBD2. This CDR3 spans 15 amino acids. V shed 3 bases and J 0 bases; nucleotides not matched to a gene: 2. Looked up from germline, CDR1 is SQVTM and CDR2 is ANQGSEA. CDR3 coding DNA: TGCAGCGTTGATAGCGGGGGGACCTCCTACAATGAGCAGTTCTTC. Its translation is CSVDSGGTSYNEQFF.

The genes are TRBV12-3 or TRBV12-4 and TRBJ2-7; 7 positions agree with TRBD1. The junction had 2 bases not matched to a gene; V was cut back by 5 bases and J by 4 bases. The CDR3 length is 12 residues. CDR3 amino acids: CASSRQGYEQYF. CDR3 bases: TGTGCCAGCAGTCGACAGGGTTACGAGCAGTACTTC.

The chain combines TRBV5-1 with TRBJ1-1; no definite D call. This CDR3 spans 14 amino acids. The V end lost 0 bases, the J end lost 1 base, and 7 bases lay between the germline ends. In germline, CDR1 is SGHRS, CDR2 YFSETQ. The CDR3 sequence is CASSLANGNTEAFF. The DNA of the CDR3 is TGCGCCAGCAGCTTGGCCAACGGGAACACTGAAGCTTTCTTT.